This passage covers 18 T cell receptor beta chains from one sample sequenced in a study of blood T cell repertoires in COVID-19. Clones were read by immunoSEQ multiplex PCR, and TCRdb kept only the in-frame ones, dropping some. The sample includes 220,000 or so clones, roughly 79% of them seen just once. The sample was peripheral blood. The source is a woman older than 75 with acute or convalescent COVID-19.

This clone was counted a few times. This rearrangement joins TRBV29-1 to TRBJ2-2; 8 nucleotides align to TRBD1. Per the germline V gene, CDR1 is SQVTM and CDR2 is ANQGSEA. The V and J ends lost 4 bases and 7 bases, in that order; junction bases with no gene match: 8. The CDR3 runs to 14 residues. Here the CDR3 DNA reads TGCAGCGTTGGAGGACAGGGTCACGGCGGGGAGCTGTTTTTT. This sequence encodes CSVGGQGHGGELFF.

The J gene is TRBJ2-5, the V gene TRBV4-1; 13 bases map to TRBD2. V lost 4 bases to trimming and J lost 6 bases; unmatched junction nucleotides: 5. The CDR3 loop spans 15 amino acids. Germline V gene sequence: CDR1 MGHRA, CDR2 YSYEKL. CDR3 sequence: CASSRRLAGGQTQYF. The CDR3 bases are TGCGCCAGCAGCCGAAGACTAGCGGGGGGCCAGACCCAGTACTTC.

In DNA form, the CDR3 reads TGTGCCAGCAGCTTAGTCGGGGGGGCAGGTCACAATGAGCAGTTCTTC. Encoded protein: CASSLVGGAGHNEQFF. The rearrangement joins TRBV11-2 to TRBJ2-1; 8 bases fit TRBD2. The CDR3 covers 16 residues. Germline loops: CDR1 SGHAT, CDR2 FQNNGV. V gave up 1 base and J gave up 5 bases; unmatched junction bases: 7.

In this sample, this clone turned up once. The chain carries TRBV6-5 and TRBJ2-1; 10 nucleotides line up with TRBD2. Germline CDR1 MNHEY, CDR2 SVGAGI. V dropped 5 bases and J dropped 7; count of bases not matched to a gene: 8. The CDR3 has 15 residues. CDR3 region: CASSQGTSDWNEQFF. The CDR3 region has the DNA TGTGCCAGCAGTCAGGGGACTAGCGACTGGAATGAGCAGTTCTTC.

The gene calls are TRBV2 and TRBJ1-4, with 7 nucleotides matching TRBD1. V gave up 2 bases and J gave up 5 bases; unmatched junction bases: 2. The CDR3 spans 14 residues. Germline-derived CDR1 and CDR2 are SNHLY and FYNNEI. CDR3 DNA sequence: TGTGCCAGCAGTGAATTCAGGGGGAATGAAAAACTGTTTTTT. This encodes CASSEFRGNEKLFF.

This chain joins TRBV13 and TRBJ2-3, with 12 positions matching TRBD2. The CDR3 covers 17 residues. V lost 0 bases, J lost 0 bases, and 1 base stayed unmatched. The germline V gene encodes CDR1 PRHDT and CDR2 FYEKMQ (reference sequence). The CDR3 DNA follows: TGTGCCAGCAGCTTAGGACTAGCGGGAGGTAGCACAGATACGCAGTATTTT. Translation: CASSLGLAGGSTDTQYF.

The chain combines TRBV9 with TRBJ1-3; D remains unclear. Trimming cost V 8 bases and J 7 bases, with 10 bases left between them. The CDR3 is made up of 11 amino acids. The germline gives CDR1 SGDLS, CDR2 YYNGEE. In DNA form, the CDR3 reads TGTGCCAGTGGAGAGTGGAACACCATATATTTT. Protein sequence: CASGEWNTIYF.

The V gene is TRBV18, the J gene TRBJ2-5; 8 positions agree with TRBD1. With V trimmed by 6 bases and J by 1 base, 1 base remained unmatched. Germline V gene data show CDR1 as KGHSH and CDR2 as LQKENI. The CDR3 is 13 residues long. In DNA form, the CDR3 reads TGTGCCAGCTCCGACAGGGGCCAAGAGACCCAGTACTTC. This gives the protein CASSDRGQETQYF. The full variable domain, its missing parts supplied by reference TRBV18 and TRBJ2-5, is NAGVMQNPRHLVRRRGQEARLRCSPMKGHSHVYWYRQLPEEGLKFMVYLQKENIIDESGMPKERFSAEFPKEGPSILRIQQVVRGDSAAYFCASSDRGQETQYFGPGTRLLVL.

The rearrangement joins TRBV5-5 to TRBJ2-7, with a tentative D call TRBD2 (5 bases). The CDR3 covers 12 residues. Trimming removed 1 base from V and 6 bases from J, with 8 bases in between. Germline CDR1 is SGHKS and CDR2 is YYEKEE (reference sequence). The CDR3 sequence is CASSLRGSEQYF. For the CDR3, the DNA is TGTGCCAGCAGCTTGCGGGGTTCCGAGCAGTACTTC.

A single count supports this clone. This sequence joins TRBV28 and TRBJ2-7; 9 bases agree with TRBD1. V shed 6 bases, J shed 1 base, and the junction held 4 bases outside the gene matches. CDR1 MDHEN and CDR2 SYDVKM come from the germline V gene. This CDR3 region has 14 residues. In nucleotides, the CDR3 is TGTGCCAGCAGGGACAGGGGTGGGTCCTACGAGCAGTACTTC. Its translation is CASRDRGGSYEQYF. The full variable domain, its missing parts supplied by reference TRBV28 and TRBJ2-7, is DVKVTQSSRYLVKRTGEKVFLECVQDMDHENMFWYRQDPGLGLRLIYFSYDVKMKEKGDIPEGYSVSREKKERFSLILESASTNQTSMYLCASRDRGGSYEQYFGPGTRLTVT.

The chain uses TRBV28 and TRBJ2-5, with D tentatively TRBD1 (6 bases). Germline lookup yields CDR1 MDHEN and CDR2 SYDVKM. CDR3 length equals 14 residues. V lost 6 bases to trimming and J lost 5 bases, with 16 bases between them. CDR3 nucleotide sequence: TGTGCCAGCAGGCTTCAGGGGAGCTTGGAGACCCAGTACTTC. Its protein product is CASRLQGSLETQYF. Full variable domain (remainder filled in from reference TRBV28 and TRBJ2-5): DVKVTQSSRYLVKRTGEKVFLECVQDMDHENMFWYRQDPGLGLRLIYFSYDVKMKEKGDIPEGYSVSREKKERFSLILESASTNQTSMYLCASRLQGSLETQYFGPGTRLLVL.

The rearrangement uses TRBV10-3 and TRBJ2-5, with 7 bases aligning to TRBD1. Germline-derived CDR1 and CDR2 are ENHRY and SYGVKD. The CDR3 has 15 residues. Trimming took 4 bases from V and 5 from J; bases not matched to a gene: 10. CDR3 protein: CAISVAGGSIETQYF. The CDR3 DNA reads as TGTGCCATCAGTGTGGCAGGGGGTAGTATTGAGACCCAGTACTTC.

V gene TRBV19 combines with J gene TRBJ2-3, with 10 bases lining up with TRBD2. CDR1 and CDR2 from the germline V gene are LNHDA and SQIVND (reference sequence). CDR3 size: 19 residues. After removal of 7 bases from V and 2 bases from J, the junction contained 18 bases not matched to a gene. The CDR3 spells CASTPRHPAAGGSTDTQYF. The CDR3 DNA follows: TGTGCCAGTACCCCTCGCCACCCCGCAGCGGGGGGGTCCACAGATACGCAGTATTTT. The full variable domain, completed using reference TRBV19 and TRBJ2-3, is DGGITQSPKYLFRKEGQNVTLSCEQNLNHDAMYWYRQDPGQGLRLIYYSQIVNDFQKGDIAEGYSVSREKKESFPLTVTSAQKNPTAFYLCASTPRHPAAGGSTDTQYFGPGTRLTVL.

V is TRBV19 and J is TRBJ2-3, with 13 bases fitting TRBD2. This CDR3 is built from 13 residues. Unmatched junction bases numbered 2, after V lost 8 bases and J lost 6 bases. The germline gives CDR1 LNHDA, CDR2 SQIVND (reference sequence). The CDR3 spells CASGTSGVDTQYF. CDR3 nucleotide sequence: TGTGCCAGTGGGACTAGCGGGGTCGATACGCAGTATTTT.

The chain links TRBV5-6 to TRBJ2-2; D remains ambiguous. CDR1 is SGHDT and CDR2 is YYEEEE in the germline V gene. The CDR3 sequence is 15 residues long. V was trimmed by 4 bases and J by 2 bases, leaving 12 bases between them. CDR3 DNA sequence: TGTGCCAGCAGCACTACGACGGTTAACACCGGGGAGCTGTTTTTT. Its translation is CASSTTTVNTGELFF. Full variable domain (remainder filled in from reference TRBV5-6 and TRBJ2-2): DAGVTQSPTHLIKTRGQQVTLRCSPKSGHDTVSWYQQALGQGPQFIFQYYEEEERQRGNFPDRFSGHQFPNYSSELNVNALLLGDSALYLCASSTTTVNTGELFFGEGSRLTVL.

V gene TRBV5-1 combines with J gene TRBJ2-3; 8 nucleotides line up with TRBD1. Germline assignment: CDR1 SGHRS and CDR2 YFSETQ. The trim removed 4 bases at V and 5 bases at J, leaving 9 bases unmatched. The CDR3 length is 15 residues. The DNA of the CDR3 is TGCGCCAGCAGCCAACCGACAGGGGCACAAGATACGCAGTATTTT. Amino acid sequence: CASSQPTGAQDTQYF.

This chain links TRBV18 with TRBJ2-2, with TRBD1 matching over 7 bases. This CDR3 is 17 amino acids long. V gave up 3 bases and J gave up 2 bases; unmatched junction bases: 9. CDR1 and CDR2 from the germline V gene are KGHSH and LQKENI. In DNA, the CDR3 is TGTGCCAGCTCACCGGCCAACAGGGGTGGCAACACCGGGGAGCTGTTTTTT. Translated, it gives CASSPANRGGNTGELFF.

CDR3 DNA sequence: TGTGCCAGCACCCTAAGGGGCGGGATCACTGGGGCCAACGTCCTGACTTTC. It translates to CASTLRGGITGANVLTF. The chain uses TRBV2 and TRBJ2-6; D possibly corresponds to TRBD2 (6 bases). The germline V gene encodes CDR1 SNHLY and CDR2 FYNNEI. The CDR3 has 17 amino acids. Trimming took off 7 bases at V and 2 bases at J, with 18 bases between the two ends.